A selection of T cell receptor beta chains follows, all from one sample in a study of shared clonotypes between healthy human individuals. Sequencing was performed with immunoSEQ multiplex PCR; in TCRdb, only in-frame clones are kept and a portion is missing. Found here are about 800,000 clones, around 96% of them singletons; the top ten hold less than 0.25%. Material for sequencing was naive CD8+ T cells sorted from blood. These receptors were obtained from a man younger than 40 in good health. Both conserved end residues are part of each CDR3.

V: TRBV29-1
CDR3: CSVDNGPSDTEAFF

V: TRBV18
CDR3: CASSPTRTGPNEKLFF

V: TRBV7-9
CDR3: CASSHTGSGGPPYEQYF

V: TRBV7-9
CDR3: CASSPAGYNEQFF

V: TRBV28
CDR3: CATVGSGYNEQFF

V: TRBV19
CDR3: CASSIWQASTGELFF

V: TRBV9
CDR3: CASSGEAGPNTGELFF

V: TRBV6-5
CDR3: CASSFQSTGGLYGYTF

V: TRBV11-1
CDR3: CASSLDRLRQYF

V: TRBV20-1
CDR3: CSARAGPNQHF

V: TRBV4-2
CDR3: CASSQYDSGQETQYF

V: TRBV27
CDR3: CASSFISGANVLTF

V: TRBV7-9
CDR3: CASSLGAGSSYNEQFF

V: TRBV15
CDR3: CATSRARGVTVEQYF

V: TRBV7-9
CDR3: CASSFNLAGIYNEQFF

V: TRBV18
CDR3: CASSPMEGYNEQFF